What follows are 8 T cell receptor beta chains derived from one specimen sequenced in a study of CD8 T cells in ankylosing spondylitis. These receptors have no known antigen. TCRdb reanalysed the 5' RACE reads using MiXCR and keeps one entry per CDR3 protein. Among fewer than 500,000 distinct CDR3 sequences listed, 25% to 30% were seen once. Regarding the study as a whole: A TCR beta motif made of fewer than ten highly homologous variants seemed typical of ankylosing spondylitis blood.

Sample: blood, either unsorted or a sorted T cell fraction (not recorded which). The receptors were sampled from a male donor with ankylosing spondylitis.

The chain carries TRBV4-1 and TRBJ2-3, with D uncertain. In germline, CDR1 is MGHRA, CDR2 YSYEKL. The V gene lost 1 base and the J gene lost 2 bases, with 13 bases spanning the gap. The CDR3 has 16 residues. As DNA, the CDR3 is TGCGCCAGCAGCCAAGTGGGTTACAGACCCACAGATACGCAGTATTTT. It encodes CASSQVGYRPTDTQYF.

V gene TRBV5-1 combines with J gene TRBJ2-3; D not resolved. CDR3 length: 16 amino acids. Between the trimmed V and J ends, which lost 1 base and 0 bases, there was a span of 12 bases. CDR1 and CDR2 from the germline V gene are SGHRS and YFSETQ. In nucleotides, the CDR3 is TGCGCCAGCAGCTTGAGTCTCTACTTGAGCACAGATACGCAGTATTTT. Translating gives CASSLSLYLSTDTQYF.

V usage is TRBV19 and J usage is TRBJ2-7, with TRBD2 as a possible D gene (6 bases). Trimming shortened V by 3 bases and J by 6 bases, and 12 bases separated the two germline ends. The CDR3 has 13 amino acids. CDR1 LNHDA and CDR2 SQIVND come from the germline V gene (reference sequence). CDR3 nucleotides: TGTGCCAGTAGTATCGCCGGGAGCACCGAGCAGTACGTC. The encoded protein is CASSIAGSTEQYV.

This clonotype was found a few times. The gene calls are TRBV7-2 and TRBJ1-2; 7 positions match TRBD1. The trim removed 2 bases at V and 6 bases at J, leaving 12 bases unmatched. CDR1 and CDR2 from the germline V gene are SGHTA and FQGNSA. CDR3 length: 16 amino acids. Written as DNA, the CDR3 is TGTGCCAGCAGCTTAACCCCCCAACAGGGGAACGATGGCTACACCTTC. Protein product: CASSLTPQQGNDGYTF.

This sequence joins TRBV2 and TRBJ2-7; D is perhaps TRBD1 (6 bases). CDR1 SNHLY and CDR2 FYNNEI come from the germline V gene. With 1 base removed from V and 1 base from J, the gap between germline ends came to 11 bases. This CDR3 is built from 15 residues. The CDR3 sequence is CASSEGRQESYEQYF. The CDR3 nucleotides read TGTGCCAGCAGTGAAGGGCGACAGGAGTCCTACGAGCAGTACTTC.

The DNA for the CDR3 is TGCAGTGCTAGAGATCTGGGACTCCCGGCGGAGACCCAGTACTTC. Translated, it gives CSARDLGLPAETQYF. The chain couples TRBV20-1 to TRBJ2-5; possible D gene TRBD2, 6 bases. In germline, CDR1 is DFQATT, CDR2 SNEGSKA (reference sequence). This CDR3 region has 15 residues. V lost 0 bases and J lost 5, with 16 bases in between.

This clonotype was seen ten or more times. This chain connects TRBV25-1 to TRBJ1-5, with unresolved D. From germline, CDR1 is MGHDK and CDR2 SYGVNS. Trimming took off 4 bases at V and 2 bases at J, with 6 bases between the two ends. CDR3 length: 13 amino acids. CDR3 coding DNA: TGTGCCAGCAGTGTGTTTGGCAATCAGCCCCAGCATTTT. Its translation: CASSVFGNQPQHF.

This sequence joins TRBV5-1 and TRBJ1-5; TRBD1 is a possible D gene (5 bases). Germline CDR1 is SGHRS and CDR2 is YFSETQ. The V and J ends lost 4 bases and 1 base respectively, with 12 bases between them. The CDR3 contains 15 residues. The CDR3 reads CASSRDPQSNQPQHF. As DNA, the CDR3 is TGCGCCAGCAGCCGGGACCCCCAGAGCAATCAGCCCCAGCATTTT.